The present TCR beta chain was sequenced within a study of cytomegalovirus exposure and HLA in healthy donors. Study-level background: It was reported in a later analysis that the same platform had been used for the roughly 110 validation repertoires as for the roughly 710 first-cohort repertoires. Study-level points and caveats: As was reported, the classifier diagnosed cytomegalovirus status with high specificity and sensitivity. Most TCR sequences were seen very rarely across donors, but some public TCRs occurred in many.

As concerns this clone: No antigen is known for it.

The method was immunoSEQ multiplex PCR; TCRdb's version includes in-frame clones alone and lacks a portion of them. The data show over 100,000 clones, with approximately 94% seen just once and around 0.85% held by the top ten. Germline CDR1 is SQVTM and CDR2 is ANQGSEA. This CDR3 has 13 residues. V was cut by 1 base and J by 4 bases, with 9 bases left in between. What was sequenced was PBMCs. The receptor's source is a woman under 30 in good health and CMV-seronegative. The chain links TRBV29-1 to TRBJ2-3; D is perhaps TRBD1 (5 bases). The DNA for the CDR3 is TGCAGCGTTGAAGTCGCAGGGCCAGATACGCAGTATTTT. It encodes CSVEVAGPDTQYF.